The present TCR beta chain was sequenced within a study of cytomegalovirus exposure and HLA in healthy donors. General study results and limits: In an earlier analysis, about 87% or about 30%: the productive usage of most TCR beta V segments. The authors judged a highly shared variant cluster likely a sequencing artifact.

Germline CDR1 and CDR2: MNHNS and SASEGT. J was trimmed by 7 bases and V by 6 bases; bases with no gene match: 10. The CDR3 totals 15 residues. A remark on this clone: The target antigen is unknown.

Primers included in the PCR were 60 Vbeta and 13 Jbeta primers. TCRdb keeps only in-frame clones here, not all; method: immunoSEQ multiplex PCR. The table lists 85,000 to 90,000 clones, roughly 85% of them singletons. The chain couples TRBV6-1 to TRBJ2-1; 9 bases align to TRBD1. Input material: PBMCs. The receptor was derived from a man aged 35 to 55 in good health and CMV-seropositive. DNA of the CDR3: TGTGCCAGCAGGGACCGACAGGGGGAAAGAAATGAGCAGTTCTTC. It yields the protein CASRDRQGERNEQFF.